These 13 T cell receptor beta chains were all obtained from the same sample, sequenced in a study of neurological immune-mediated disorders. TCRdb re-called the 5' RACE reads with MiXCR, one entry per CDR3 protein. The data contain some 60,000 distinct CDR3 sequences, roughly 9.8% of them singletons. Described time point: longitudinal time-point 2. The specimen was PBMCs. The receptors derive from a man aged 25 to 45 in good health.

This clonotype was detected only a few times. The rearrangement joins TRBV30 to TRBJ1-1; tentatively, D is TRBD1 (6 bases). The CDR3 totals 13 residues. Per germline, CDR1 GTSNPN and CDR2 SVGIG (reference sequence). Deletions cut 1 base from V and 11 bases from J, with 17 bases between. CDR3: CAWSAGGLPGAFF. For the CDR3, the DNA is TGTGCCTGGAGTGCCGGGGGGCTCCCGGGGGCTTTCTTT.

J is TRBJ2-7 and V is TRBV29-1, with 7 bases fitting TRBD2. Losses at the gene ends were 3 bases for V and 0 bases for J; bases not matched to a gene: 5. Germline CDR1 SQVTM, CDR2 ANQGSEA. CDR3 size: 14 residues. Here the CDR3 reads CSVEGAGSSYEQYF. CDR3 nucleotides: TGCAGCGTTGAGGGAGCGGGAAGCTCCTACGAGCAGTACTTC.

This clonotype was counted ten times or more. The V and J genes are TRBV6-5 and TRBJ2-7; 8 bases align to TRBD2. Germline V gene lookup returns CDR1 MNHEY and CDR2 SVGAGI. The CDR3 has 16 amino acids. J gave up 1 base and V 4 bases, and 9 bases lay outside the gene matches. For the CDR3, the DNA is TGTGCCAGCAGTTCCCCCGCAGCGGGGGAGTCCTACGAGCAGTACTTC. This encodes CASSSPAAGESYEQYF.

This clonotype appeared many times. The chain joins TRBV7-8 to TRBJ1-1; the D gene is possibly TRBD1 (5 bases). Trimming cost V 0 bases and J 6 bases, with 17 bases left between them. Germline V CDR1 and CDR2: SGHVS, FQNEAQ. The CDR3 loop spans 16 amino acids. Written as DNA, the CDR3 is TGTGCCAGCAGCTTAGCTTATTCGGAAGGGACCCCTGAAGCTTTCTTT. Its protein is CASSLAYSEGTPEAFF. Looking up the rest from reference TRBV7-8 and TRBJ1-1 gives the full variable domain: GAGVSQSPRYKVAKRGQDVALRCDPISGHVSLFWYQQALGQGPEFLTYFQNEAQLDKSGLPSDRFFAERPEGSVSTLKIQRTQQEDSAVYLCASSLAYSEGTPEAFFGQGTRLTVV.

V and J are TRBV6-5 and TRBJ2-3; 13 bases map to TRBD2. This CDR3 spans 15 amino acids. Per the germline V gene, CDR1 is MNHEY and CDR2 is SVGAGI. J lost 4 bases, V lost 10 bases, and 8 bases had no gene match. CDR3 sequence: CANSPLAGGPDTQYF. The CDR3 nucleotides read TGTGCCAACAGCCCACTAGCGGGAGGGCCAGATACGCAGTATTTT.

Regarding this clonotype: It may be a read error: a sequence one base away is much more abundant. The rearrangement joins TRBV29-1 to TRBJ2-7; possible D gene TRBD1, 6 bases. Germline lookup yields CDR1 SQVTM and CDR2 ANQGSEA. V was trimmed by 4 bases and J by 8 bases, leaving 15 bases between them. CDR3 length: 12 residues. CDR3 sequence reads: CSVGQVNGQQYF. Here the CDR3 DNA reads TGCAGCGTTGGACAGGTCAATGGCCAGCAGTACTTC.

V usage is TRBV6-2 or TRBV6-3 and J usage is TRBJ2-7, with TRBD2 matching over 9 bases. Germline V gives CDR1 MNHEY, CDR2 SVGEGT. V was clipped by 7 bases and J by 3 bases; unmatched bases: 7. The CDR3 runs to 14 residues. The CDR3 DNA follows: TGTGCCAGCAACAAAGGACTAGCGTTCTACGAGCAGTACTTC. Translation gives CASNKGLAFYEQYF.

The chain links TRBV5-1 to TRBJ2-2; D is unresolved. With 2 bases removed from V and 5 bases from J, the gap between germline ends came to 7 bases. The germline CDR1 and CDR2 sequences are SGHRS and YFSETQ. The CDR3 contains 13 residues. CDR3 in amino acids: CASSFRRTGELFF. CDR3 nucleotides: TGCGCCAGCAGCTTTCGTAGGACCGGGGAGCTGTTTTTT.

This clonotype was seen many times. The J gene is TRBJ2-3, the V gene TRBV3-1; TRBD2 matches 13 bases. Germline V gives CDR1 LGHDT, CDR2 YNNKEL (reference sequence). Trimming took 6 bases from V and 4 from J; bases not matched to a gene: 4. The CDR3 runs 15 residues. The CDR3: CASRTGTSGADTQYF. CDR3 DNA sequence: TGTGCCAGCAGAACCGGGACTAGCGGGGCAGATACGCAGTATTTT.

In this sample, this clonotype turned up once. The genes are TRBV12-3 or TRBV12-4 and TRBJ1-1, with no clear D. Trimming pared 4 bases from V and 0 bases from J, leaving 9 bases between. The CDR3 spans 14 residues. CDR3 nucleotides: TGTGCCAGCAGTTGGGAGGGTCTGAACACTGAAGCTTTCTTT. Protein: CASSWEGLNTEAFF.

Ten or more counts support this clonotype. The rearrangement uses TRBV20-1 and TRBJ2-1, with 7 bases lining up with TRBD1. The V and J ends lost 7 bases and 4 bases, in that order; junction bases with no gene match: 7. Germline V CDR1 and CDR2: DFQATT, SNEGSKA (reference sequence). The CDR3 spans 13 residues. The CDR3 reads CSVTGANYNEQFF. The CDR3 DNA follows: TGCAGTGTAACAGGGGCGAATTACAATGAGCAGTTCTTC.

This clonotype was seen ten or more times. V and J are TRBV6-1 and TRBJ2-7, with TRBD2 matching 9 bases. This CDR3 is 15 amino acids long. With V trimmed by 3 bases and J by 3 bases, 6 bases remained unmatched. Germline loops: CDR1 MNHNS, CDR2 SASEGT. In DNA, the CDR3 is TGTGCCAGCAGTGAGTGGAGCGGGAGGAACTACGAGCAGTACTTC. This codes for CASSEWSGRNYEQYF.

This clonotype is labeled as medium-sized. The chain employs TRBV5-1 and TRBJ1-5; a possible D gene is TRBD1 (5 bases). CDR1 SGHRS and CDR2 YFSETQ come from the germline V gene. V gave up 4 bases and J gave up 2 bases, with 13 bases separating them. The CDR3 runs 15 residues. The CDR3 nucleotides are TGCGCCAGCAGCCCGGCCTGGGGCGGCAATCAGCCCCAGCATTTT. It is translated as CASSPAWGGNQPQHF.